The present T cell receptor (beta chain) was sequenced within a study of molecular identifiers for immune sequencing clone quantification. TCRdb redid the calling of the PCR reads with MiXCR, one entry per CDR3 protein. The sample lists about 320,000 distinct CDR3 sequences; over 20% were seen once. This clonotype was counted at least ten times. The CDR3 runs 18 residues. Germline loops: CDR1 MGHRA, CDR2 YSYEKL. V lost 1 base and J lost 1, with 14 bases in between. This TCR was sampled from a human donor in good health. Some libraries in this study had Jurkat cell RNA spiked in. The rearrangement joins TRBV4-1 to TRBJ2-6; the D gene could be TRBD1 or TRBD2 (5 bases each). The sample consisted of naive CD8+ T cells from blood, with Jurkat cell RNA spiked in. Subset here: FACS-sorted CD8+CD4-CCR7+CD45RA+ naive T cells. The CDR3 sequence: CASSQVGTVNSGANVLTF. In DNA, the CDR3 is TGCGCCAGCAGCCAAGTCGGGACGGTGAATTCTGGGGCCAACGTCCTGACTTTC.